The sequence of this TCR beta chain was determined in a study of blood T cell repertoires in COVID-19. Study-wide context: Sites in the United States, Italy and Spain provided acute and convalescent COVID-19 samples.

The germline V gene has CDR1 MNHEY and CDR2 SVGAGI. V lost 6 bases, J lost 4 bases, and 18 bases lay in between. CDR3 length: 15 residues. In the original processing: Scientists estimated how many nucleated cells there were by amplifying reference gene primers. The data were produced by immunoSEQ multiplex PCR, yet TCRdb's version contains in-frame clones alone and is incomplete. The DNA was the basis for D and trimming; V, J and clone size are from that table. The sample yields 250,000 to 350,000 clones, over 75% seen once. Before being deemed recovered, Cohort 3 donors had two negative PCRs, clearance, or symptom resolution.

Material for sequencing was PBMCs or T cells enriched from blood (not recorded which). This receptor was taken from a woman in her 30s who had recovered from COVID-19. The J gene is TRBJ2-5, the V gene TRBV6-5; D perhaps matches TRBD1 (6 bases). CDR3 sequence reads: CASRVSDRSRETQYF. The CDR3 nucleotides read TGTGCCAGCAGGGTTAGTGACAGGTCCCGAGAGACCCAGTACTTC.